The clone carrying this T cell receptor beta chain was found many times. What it binds is unknown. V lost 5 bases, J lost 8 bases, and 15 bases stayed unmatched. The CDR3 runs to 17 residues. Germline V gene data show CDR1 as MNHEY and CDR2 as SVGEGT. This entry belongs to a study of blood T cells in healthy people across ages. No fewer than 7 million PBMCs went into each sample. Sample-barcoded 5' priming and a J-beta primer mix drove a second PCR of roughly 6 to 12 cycles. Each cDNA molecule carried a tag from a template-switch adaptor that contained 12 random nucleotides. TCRdb re-analysed the 5' RACE reads in MiXCR, keeping a single row per CDR3 protein. The top ten clones hold around a sixth of a sample with under 1,000,000 distinct CDR3 sequences, about half of them seen once. General study findings and limits: Long-lived and aged donors differed, with more naive CD4+ cells and higher diversity in the long-lived. Per million T cells, the diversity of TCR beta decreased roughly linearly as age advanced.

The source is an elderly man in good health. Material for sequencing was blood. The chain uses TRBV6-2 or TRBV6-3 and TRBJ2-1; 10 bases align to TRBD2. The CDR3 is CASSTRGLAASGDEQFF. Written as DNA, the CDR3 is TGTGCCAGCAGTACTCGAGGACTAGCGGCCTCTGGCGATGAGCAGTTCTTC.